The clone carrying this T cell receptor (beta chain) was recorded a few times. Antigen: not known. This sample was included in a study of T-cell memory formation after mild COVID-19. Study at large: Among the donors, TCR clusters were largely specific to each donor. The study's findings and limits: The study found contracting CD4+ clones mainly in CM and EM and contracting CD8+ clones in EMRA.

TCR alpha and TCR beta cDNA libraries carrying sample barcodes and UMIs were produced by 5'RACE using constant-segment primers. MiXCR, run by TCRdb on the 5' RACE reads, gives a single entry per CDR3 protein. The sample carries around 510,000 distinct CDR3 sequences, about 22% recorded once. CDR3 length: 14 residues. Germline V gene sequence: CDR1 SGHDT, CDR2 YYEEEE. The V end was cut by 4 bases, the J end by 3 bases, with 11 bases between. The chain couples TRBV5-6 to TRBJ2-4; the D gene could be TRBD1 or TRBD2 (6 bases each). This TCR was recovered from an adult woman who had mild COVID-19 (a few samples of this study predate the infection). Cell type and time point are not known. The sample was PBMCs or a T cell subset sorted from them (not recorded which). In DNA form, the CDR3 reads TGTGCCAGCAGCCGCGGGACACGCAAAAACATTCAGTACTTC. This sequence encodes CASSRGTRKNIQYF. The full variable domain, rest sourced from reference TRBV5-6 and TRBJ2-4, is DAGVTQSPTHLIKTRGQQVTLRCSPKSGHDTVSWYQQALGQGPQFIFQYYEEEERQRGNFPDRFSGHQFPNYSSELNVNALLLGDSALYLCASSRGTRKNIQYFGAGTRLSVL.